The entry that follows covers one TCR beta chain sequence. This sample stems from a study of T cell responses to AZD1222 COVID-19 vaccine. Here immunoSEQ multiplex PCR was the method, and the copy in TCRdb shows in-frame clones only, minus some. Here the sample spans about 150,000 clones, roughly 90% being singletons. This CDR3 contains 12 residues. Germline CDR1 and CDR2: SGHTA and FQGNSA. The ends were cut back, 1 base at V and 11 bases at J, with 11 bases in the middle. V is TRBV7-2 and J is TRBJ1-1; the D gene is possibly TRBD1 (6 bases). The source material was peripheral blood, sampled 28 days after the second AZD1222 dose. The origin of this receptor is an adult who received the AZD1222 COVID-19 vaccine. CDR3 sequence reads: CASSLVRGRAFF. DNA for the CDR3: TGTGCCAGCAGCTTAGTTCGGGGGCGGGCTTTCTTT.